The 11 T cell receptor beta chains below come from one sample, sequenced in a study of T cell responses to AZD1222 COVID-19 vaccine. Produced via immunoSEQ multiplex PCR; TCRdb's table is partial and in-frame only. Among more than 75,000 clones listed, about 90% were seen once. The input for sequencing was peripheral blood, taken on day 0 of AZD1222 vaccination. All receptors come from an adult in good health.

This clone was found once. The chain is built from TRBV30 and TRBJ2-4, with TRBD1 matching 10 bases. The V gene end was trimmed by 2 bases and the J gene end by 13 bases; junction bases not matched to a gene: 8. The CDR3 has 13 residues. Germline V lookup: CDR1 GTSNPN, CDR2 SVGIG (reference sequence). The CDR3 protein is CAWSQRPGQGQYF. As DNA, the CDR3 is TGTGCCTGGAGTCAGCGACCGGGACAGGGGCAGTACTTC.

The chain has TRBV4-3 and TRBJ2-7, with a weak D call TRBD2 (5 bases). V lost 4 bases to trimming and J lost 0 bases, with 13 bases between them. This CDR3 has 15 amino acids. Germline V lookup: CDR1 LGHNA, CDR2 YSLEER. The CDR3: CASSLAVGVSYEQYF. The CDR3 bases are TGCGCCAGCAGCCTCGCCGTCGGGGTCTCCTACGAGCAGTACTTC.

This clone was counted once. This rearrangement joins TRBV27 to TRBJ2-1; 7 bases line up with TRBD2. V was pared by 6 bases and J by 4 bases, with 12 bases of the junction left unmatched. Germline CDR1 is MNHEY and CDR2 is SMNVEV (reference sequence). This CDR3 is 16 amino acids long. The CDR3 nucleotides read TGTGCCAGCAGCCGATACTCCGGGACTACATACAATGAGCAGTTCTTC. It encodes CASSRYSGTTYNEQFF.

As concerns this clone: The junction shows a germline mismatch at one end, possibly a read error. The gene calls are TRBV9 and TRBJ2-1; TRBD2 aligns across 9 bases. Looked up from germline, CDR1 is SGDLS and CDR2 is YYNGEE. The CDR3 runs 14 residues. The CDR3 is CASSESPSGTLIIF. The CDR3 DNA reads TGTGCCAGCAGCGAGTCCCCTAGCGGGACGTTGATAATCTTC.

V usage is TRBV7-9 and J usage is TRBJ2-3, with TRBD1 identical over 8 bases. V was pared by 5 bases and J by 4 bases, with 5 bases of the junction left unmatched. The CDR3 runs to 14 residues. Germline lookup yields CDR1 SEHNR and CDR2 FQNEAQ (reference sequence). CDR3 sequence: CASSTGQVSDTQYF. CDR3 in DNA: TGTGCCAGCAGCACGGGACAGGTATCAGATACGCAGTATTTT.

This chain links TRBV14 with TRBJ1-3; D possibly corresponds to TRBD1 (6 bases). Looked up from germline, CDR1 is SGHDN and CDR2 is FVKESK. The CDR3 spans 18 residues. Deletions cut 2 bases from V and 1 base from J, with 18 bases between. CDR3 sequence: CASSQLTGQNLSGNTIYF. CDR3 nucleotides: TGTGCCAGCAGCCAACTCACTGGACAGAACCTTTCTGGAAACACCATATATTTT.

This chain connects TRBV19 to TRBJ2-7; tentative D call: TRBD2 (5 bases). The CDR3 is 13 amino acids. V gave up 3 bases and J gave up 3 bases, with 9 bases separating them. Germline lookup yields CDR1 LNHDA and CDR2 SQIVND (reference sequence). The CDR3 is CASSISAGYEQYF. The CDR3, as DNA: TGTGCCAGTAGTATCTCTGCGGGCTACGAGCAGTACTTC.

This clone appeared a single time. The V call is TRBV6-1, the J call TRBJ2-5; unclear D gene. The germline V gene encodes CDR1 MNHNS and CDR2 SASEGT. V lost 2 bases and J 2 bases, leaving 12 bases between the germline ends. This CDR3 spans 15 amino acids. DNA of the CDR3: TGTGCCAGCAGTGAACTTGGCAGGTCACAAGAGACCCAGTACTTC. Its translation: CASSELGRSQETQYF.

The rearrangement joins TRBV28 to TRBJ2-5; 9 positions agree with TRBD2. The CDR3 is made up of 14 amino acids. Germline loops: CDR1 MDHEN, CDR2 SYDVKM. CDR3 nucleotides: TGTGCAGCTCGACCGGGACTAGCCCAAGAGACCCAGTACTTC. Protein sequence: CAARPGLAQETQYF.

The rearrangement links TRBV5-4 to TRBJ2-3; 8 nucleotides agree with TRBD2. V was clipped by 5 bases and J by 6 bases; unmatched bases: 14. From germline, CDR1 is SGHNT and CDR2 YYREEE (reference sequence). The CDR3 runs to 16 residues. This chain's CDR3 is CASSLAGTNWGDTQYF. The CDR3 nucleotides read TGTGCCAGCAGTTTAGCGGGAACAAACTGGGGCGATACGCAGTATTTT.

This clone appeared once. The V call is TRBV7-9, the J call TRBJ1-5, with D unresolved. The CDR3 runs to 15 residues. The germline gives CDR1 SEHNR, CDR2 FQNEAQ (reference sequence). The V end was cut by 4 bases, the J end by 3 bases, with 13 bases between. The CDR3 loop reads CASSSVGEDNQPQHF. DNA for the CDR3: TGTGCCAGCAGCTCTGTGGGTGAGGACAATCAGCCCCAGCATTTT. The whole variable domain, remainder taken from reference TRBV7-9 and TRBJ1-5, is DTGVSQNPRHKITKRGQNVTFRCDPISEHNRLYWYRQTLGQGPEFLTYFQNEAQLEKSRLLSDRFSAERPKGSFSTLEIQRTEQGDSAMYLCASSSVGEDNQPQHFGDGTRLSIL.